This TCR beta chain was documented in a study of CD8 T cells in Susac syndrome (dated by TCRdb to about 2019). As for the study more broadly: Whether CD8+ T cell activation and differentiation in Susac syndrome was antigen driven was tested using repertoire sequencing. Study-wide findings and limitations: The number of individuals in the TCR sequencing and HLA analysis was recognized as being relatively small.

The CDR3 runs 15 amino acids, cysteine and phenylalanine included. The kept DNA is CDR3 alone, 45 bases in frame from the first base. The germline V and J ends show losses of 4 bases and 4 bases respectively, and no gene match explains 9 bases of the junction. The germline V gene gives CDR1 as SNHLY and CDR2 as FYNNEI. RNA was extracted using the RNeasy kit, and roughly 0.45 to 1 microgram was reverse transcribed with random hexamers. The immunoSEQ multiplex PCR assay, covering 54 Vbeta and 13 Jbeta segments, was used to amplify TCR beta CDR3 regions. To correct PCR amplification bias, a synthetic template baseline was used for both primer optimization and computational correction. As for how the authors treated the data: Reads were assigned to V, D and J genes according to IMGT and analyzed in immunoSEQ Analyzer, with only productive sequences retained. To calculate clonality, Shannon entropy was normalized by log2 of the number of productive unique sequences and then subtracted from one. Public and private clones were assessed among the 100 most prevalent clones of each patient and control. Clones were defined as Susac-specific when absent from the healthy and MS cohorts, from 1,000 to 1,100 published viral clones and from other ImmuneACCESS disease sequences. TCRdb's own reprocessing of the public reads used fastp at Q25 and MiXCR and kept productive beta chains. Records with the same CDR3 protein are collapsed into one entry carrying the most frequent genes and DNA. TCRdb, not the authors, supplied the V and J calls. In this sample the table shows approximately 180,000 distinct CDR3 sequences, almost 96% of which occur a single time. The top ten constitute approximately 0.09% of the sample.

This clonotype has just one count. Its antigen is not yet known. No much larger clonotype is one base removed from it; base qualities were not supplied. One read is thin evidence. High-throughput TCR beta sequencing profiled peripheral blood CD8+ and CD4+ T cells from healthy donors, Susac syndrome patients and multiple sclerosis patients. The multiple sclerosis controls were treatment-naive patients whose relapsing-remitting disease, either stable or active, fulfilled the revised McDonald criteria. Bulk CD8+ and CD4+ T cells were purified by magnetic negative isolation, while CD8+ TEMRA cells were enriched using FACS. Blood was collected in EDTA tubes and processed within 24 hours, with PBMCs isolated through density gradient centrifugation. PBMCs intended for TCR sequencing were cryopreserved in liquid nitrogen and thawed later in a water bath at 37 degrees C. Purity of sorted or isolated CD4+, CD8+ and CD8+ TEMRA cells was at least 90%.

This clonotype originated in a human donor with multiple sclerosis. Material: CD4+ T cells from PBMCs. The V and J genes are TRBV2 and TRBJ1-2; TRBD1 fits 7 bases in the junction. In nucleotides, the sequence is TGTGCCAGCAGTGTAGGCGCCAGGGGGGCCTATGGCTACACCTTC. The resulting protein is CASSVGARGAYGYTF.